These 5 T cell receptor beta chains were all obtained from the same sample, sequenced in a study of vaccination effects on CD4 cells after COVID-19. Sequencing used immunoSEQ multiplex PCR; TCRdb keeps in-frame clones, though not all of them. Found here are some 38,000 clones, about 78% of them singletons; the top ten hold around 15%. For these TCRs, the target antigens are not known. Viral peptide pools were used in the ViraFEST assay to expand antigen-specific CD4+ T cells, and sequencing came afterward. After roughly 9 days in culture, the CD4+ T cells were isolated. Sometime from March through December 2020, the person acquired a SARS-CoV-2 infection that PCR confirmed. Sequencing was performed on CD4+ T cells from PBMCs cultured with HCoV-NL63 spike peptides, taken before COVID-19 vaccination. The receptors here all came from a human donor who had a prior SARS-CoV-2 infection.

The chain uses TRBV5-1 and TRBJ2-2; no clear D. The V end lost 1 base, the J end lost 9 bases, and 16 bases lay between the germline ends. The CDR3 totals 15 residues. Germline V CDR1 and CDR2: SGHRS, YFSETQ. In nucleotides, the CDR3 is TGCGCCAGCAGCTTGCTTGGGCAGCCCCACCGGGAGCTGTTTTTT. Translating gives CASSLLGQPHRELFF. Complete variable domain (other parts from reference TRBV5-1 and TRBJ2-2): KAGVTQTPRYLIKTRGQQVTLSCSPISGHRSVSWYQQTPGQGLQFLFEYFSETQRNKGNFPGRFSGRQFSNSRSEMNVSTLELGDSALYLCASSLLGQPHRELFFGEGSRLTVL.

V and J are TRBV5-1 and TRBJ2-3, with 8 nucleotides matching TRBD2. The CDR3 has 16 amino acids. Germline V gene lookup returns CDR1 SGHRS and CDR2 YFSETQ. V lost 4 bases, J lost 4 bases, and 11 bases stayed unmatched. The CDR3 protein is CASSLSGTSSADTQYF. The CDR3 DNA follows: TGCGCCAGCAGCCTGTCCGGGACTAGTTCAGCAGATACGCAGTATTTT.

This chain's CDR3 is CASSSGVGNTIYF. CDR3 in DNA: TGTGCCAGCAGCTCAGGGGTGGGAAACACCATATATTTT. J is TRBJ1-3 and V is TRBV7-9, with D possibly TRBD1 on 6 matching bases. The CDR3 extends over 13 amino acids. CDR1 and CDR2 from the germline V gene are SEHNR and FQNEAQ (reference sequence). Between the trimmed V and J ends, which lost 4 bases and 4 bases, there was a span of 8 bases.

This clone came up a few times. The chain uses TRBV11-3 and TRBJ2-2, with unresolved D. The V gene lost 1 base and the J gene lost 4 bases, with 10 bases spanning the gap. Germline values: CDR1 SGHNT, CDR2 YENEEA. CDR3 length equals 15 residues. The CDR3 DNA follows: TGTGCCAGCAGCTTAGGGGGTTTTGGCACCGGGGAGCTGTTTTTT. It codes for CASSLGGFGTGELFF.

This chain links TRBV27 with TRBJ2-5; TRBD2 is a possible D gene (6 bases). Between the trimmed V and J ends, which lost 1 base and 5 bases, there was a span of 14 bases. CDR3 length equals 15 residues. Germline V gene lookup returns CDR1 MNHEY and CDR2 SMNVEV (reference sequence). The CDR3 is CASSLFKAGLETQYF. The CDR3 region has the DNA TGTGCCAGCAGTTTATTCAAGGCGGGGTTGGAGACCCAGTACTTC.